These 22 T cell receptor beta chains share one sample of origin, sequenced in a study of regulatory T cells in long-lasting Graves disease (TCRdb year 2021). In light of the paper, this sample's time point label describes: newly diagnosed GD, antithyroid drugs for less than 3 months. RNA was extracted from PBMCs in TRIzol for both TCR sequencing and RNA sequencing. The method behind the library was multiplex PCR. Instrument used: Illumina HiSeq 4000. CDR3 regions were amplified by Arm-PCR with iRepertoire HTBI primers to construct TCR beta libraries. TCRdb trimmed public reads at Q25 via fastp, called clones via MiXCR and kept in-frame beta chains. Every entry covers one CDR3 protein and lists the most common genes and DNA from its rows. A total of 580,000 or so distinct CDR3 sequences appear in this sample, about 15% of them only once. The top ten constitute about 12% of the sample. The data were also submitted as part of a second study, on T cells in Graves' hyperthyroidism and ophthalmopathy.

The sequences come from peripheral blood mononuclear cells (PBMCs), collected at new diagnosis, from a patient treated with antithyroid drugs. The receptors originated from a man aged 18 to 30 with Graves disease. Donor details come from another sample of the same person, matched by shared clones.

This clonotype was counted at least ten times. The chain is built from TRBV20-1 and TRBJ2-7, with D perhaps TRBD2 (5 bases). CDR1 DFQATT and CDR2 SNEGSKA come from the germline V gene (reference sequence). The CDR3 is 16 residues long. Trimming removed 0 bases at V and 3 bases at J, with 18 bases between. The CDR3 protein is CSARDEKVRVLYEQYF. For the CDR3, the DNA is TGCAGTGCTAGAGATGAAAAAGTGAGGGTTCTCTACGAGCAGTACTTC.

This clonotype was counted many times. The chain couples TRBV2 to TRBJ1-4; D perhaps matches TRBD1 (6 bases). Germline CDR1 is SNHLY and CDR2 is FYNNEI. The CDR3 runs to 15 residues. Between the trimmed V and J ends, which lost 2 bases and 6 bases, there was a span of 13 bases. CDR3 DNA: TGTGCCAGCAGTGAATGGACAGCGAGAGATGAAAAACTGTTTTTT. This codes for CASSEWTARDEKLFF.

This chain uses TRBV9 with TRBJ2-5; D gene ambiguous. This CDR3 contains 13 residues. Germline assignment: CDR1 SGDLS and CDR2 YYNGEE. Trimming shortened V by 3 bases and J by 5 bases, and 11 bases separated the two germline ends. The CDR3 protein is CASSESPPETQYF. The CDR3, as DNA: TGTGCCAGCAGCGAGAGCCCCCCGGAGACCCAGTACTTC.

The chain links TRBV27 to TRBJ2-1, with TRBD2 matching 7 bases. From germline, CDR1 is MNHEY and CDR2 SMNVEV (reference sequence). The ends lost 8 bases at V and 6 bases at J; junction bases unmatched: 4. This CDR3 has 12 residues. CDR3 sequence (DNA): TGTGCCAGCGGACTAGATCGCAATGAGCAGTTCTTC. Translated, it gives CASGLDRNEQFF.

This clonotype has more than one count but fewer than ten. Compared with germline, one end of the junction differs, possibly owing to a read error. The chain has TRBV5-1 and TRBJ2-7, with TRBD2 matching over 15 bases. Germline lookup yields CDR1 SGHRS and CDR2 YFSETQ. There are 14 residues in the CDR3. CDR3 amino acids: CASSPGLAGGFPDF. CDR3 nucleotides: TGCGCCAGCAGCCCTGGACTAGCGGGAGGGTTTCCGGACTTC.

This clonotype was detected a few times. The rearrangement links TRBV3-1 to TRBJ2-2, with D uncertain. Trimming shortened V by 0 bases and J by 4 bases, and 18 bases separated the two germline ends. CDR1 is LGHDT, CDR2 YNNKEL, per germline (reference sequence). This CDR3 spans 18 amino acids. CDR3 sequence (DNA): TGTGCCAGCAGCCAAGAAAGCTTTTGGGGTTTAGGCACCGGGGAGCTGTTTTTT. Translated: CASSQESFWGLGTGELFF.

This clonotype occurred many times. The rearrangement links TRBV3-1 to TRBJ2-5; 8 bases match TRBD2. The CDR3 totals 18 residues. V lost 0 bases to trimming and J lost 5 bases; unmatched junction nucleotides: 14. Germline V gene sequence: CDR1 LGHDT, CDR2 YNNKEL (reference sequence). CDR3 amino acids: CASSQDNSGLAGRETQYF. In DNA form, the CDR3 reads TGTGCCAGCAGCCAAGACAACTCCGGACTAGCCGGGCGGGAGACCCAGTACTTC.

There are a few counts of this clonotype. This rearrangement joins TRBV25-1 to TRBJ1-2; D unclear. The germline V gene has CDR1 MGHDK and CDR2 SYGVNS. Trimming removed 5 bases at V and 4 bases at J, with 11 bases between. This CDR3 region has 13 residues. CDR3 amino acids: CASSYGGVYGYTF. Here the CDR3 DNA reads TGTGCCAGCAGTTATGGAGGAGTCTATGGCTACACCTTC.

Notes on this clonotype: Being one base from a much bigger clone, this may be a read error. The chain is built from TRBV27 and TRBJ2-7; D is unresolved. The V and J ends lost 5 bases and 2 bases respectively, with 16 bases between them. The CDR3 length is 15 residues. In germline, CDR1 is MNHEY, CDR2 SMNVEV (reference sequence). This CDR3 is CASSPFVGAPYEQYF. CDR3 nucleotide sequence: TGTGCCAGCAGTCCGTTCGTGGGCGCGCCCTACGAGCAGTACTTC.

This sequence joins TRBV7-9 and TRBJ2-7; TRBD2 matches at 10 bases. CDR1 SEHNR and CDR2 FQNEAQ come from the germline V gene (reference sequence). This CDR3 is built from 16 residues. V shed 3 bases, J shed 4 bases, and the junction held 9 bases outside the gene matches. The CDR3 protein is CASSFPSGRAKYEQYF. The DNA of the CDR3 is TGTGCCAGCAGCTTCCCAAGCGGGAGGGCAAAATACGAGCAGTACTTC.

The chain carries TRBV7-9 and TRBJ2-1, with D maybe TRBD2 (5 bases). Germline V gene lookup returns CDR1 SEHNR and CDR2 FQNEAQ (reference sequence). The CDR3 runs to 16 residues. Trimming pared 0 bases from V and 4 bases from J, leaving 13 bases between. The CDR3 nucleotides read TGTGCCAGCAGCTTAGCGAAGAGGGTCGGTTACAATGAGCAGTTCTTC. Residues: CASSLAKRVGYNEQFF.

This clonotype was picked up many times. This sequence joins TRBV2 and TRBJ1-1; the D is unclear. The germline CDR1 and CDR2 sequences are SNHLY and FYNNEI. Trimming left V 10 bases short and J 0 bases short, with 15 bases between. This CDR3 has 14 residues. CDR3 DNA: TGTGCCATCAAGCTGAACGGATTGAACACTGAAGCTTTCTTT. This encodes CAIKLNGLNTEAFF.

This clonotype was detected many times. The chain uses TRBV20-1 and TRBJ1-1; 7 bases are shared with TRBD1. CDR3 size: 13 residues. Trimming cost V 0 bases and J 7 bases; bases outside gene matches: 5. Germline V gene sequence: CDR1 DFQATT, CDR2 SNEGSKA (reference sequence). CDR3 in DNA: TGCAGTGCTAGAGATGAACAGGGGATTGAAGCTTTCTTT. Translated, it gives CSARDEQGIEAFF.

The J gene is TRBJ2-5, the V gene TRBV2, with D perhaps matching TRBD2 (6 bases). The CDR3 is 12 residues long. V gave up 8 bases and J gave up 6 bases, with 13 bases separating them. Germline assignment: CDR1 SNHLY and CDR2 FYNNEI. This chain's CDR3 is CASAGTLKTQYF. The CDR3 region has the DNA TGTGCCAGCGCTGGGACTTTAAAGACCCAGTACTTC.

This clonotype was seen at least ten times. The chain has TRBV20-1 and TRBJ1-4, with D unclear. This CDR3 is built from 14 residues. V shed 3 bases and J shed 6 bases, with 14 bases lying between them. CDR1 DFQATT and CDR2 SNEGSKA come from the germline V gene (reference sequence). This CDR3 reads CSARRAAPDEKLFF. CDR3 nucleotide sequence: TGCAGTGCTAGGAGGGCGGCGCCGGATGAAAAACTGTTTTTT.

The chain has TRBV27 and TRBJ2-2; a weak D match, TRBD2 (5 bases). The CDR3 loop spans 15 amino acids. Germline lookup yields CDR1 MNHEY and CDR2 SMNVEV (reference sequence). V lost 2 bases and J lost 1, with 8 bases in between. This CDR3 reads CASSLMRENTGELFF. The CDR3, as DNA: TGTGCCAGCAGTTTAATGAGGGAGAACACCGGGGAGCTGTTTTTT.

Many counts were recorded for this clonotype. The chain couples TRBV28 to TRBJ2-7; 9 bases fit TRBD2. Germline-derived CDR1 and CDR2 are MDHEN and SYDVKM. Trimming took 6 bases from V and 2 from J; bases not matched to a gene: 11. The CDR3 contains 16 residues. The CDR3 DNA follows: TGTGCCAGCAGCCTAATAACGGGACTAGCCGCCTACGAGCAGTACTTC. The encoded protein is CASSLITGLAAYEQYF.

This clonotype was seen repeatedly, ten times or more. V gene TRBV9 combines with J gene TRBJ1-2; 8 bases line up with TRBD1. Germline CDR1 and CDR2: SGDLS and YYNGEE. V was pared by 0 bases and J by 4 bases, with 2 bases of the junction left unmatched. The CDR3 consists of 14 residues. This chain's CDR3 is CASSVEDRAYGYTF. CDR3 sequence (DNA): TGTGCCAGCAGCGTAGAGGACAGGGCCTATGGCTACACCTTC.

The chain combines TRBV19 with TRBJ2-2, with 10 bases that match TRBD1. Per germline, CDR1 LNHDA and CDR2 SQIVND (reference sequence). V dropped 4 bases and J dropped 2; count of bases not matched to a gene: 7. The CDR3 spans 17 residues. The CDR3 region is CASSNPTGGSNTGELFF. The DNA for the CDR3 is TGTGCCAGTAGTAACCCGACAGGGGGCAGTAACACCGGGGAGCTGTTTTTT.

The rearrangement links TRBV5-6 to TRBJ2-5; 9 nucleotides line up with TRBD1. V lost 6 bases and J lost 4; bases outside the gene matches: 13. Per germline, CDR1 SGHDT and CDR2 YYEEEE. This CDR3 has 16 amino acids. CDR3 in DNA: TGTGCCAGCACCTCCGAAATGACAGGGGGAGCAGAGACCCAGTACTTC. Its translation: CASTSEMTGGAETQYF.

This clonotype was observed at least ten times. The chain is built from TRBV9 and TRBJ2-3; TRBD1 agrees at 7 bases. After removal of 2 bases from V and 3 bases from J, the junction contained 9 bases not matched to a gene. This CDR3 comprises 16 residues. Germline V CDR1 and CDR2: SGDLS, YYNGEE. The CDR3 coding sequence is TGTGCCAGCAGCGTTACACTGGACAGGAATACAGATACGCAGTATTTT. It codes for CASSVTLDRNTDTQYF.

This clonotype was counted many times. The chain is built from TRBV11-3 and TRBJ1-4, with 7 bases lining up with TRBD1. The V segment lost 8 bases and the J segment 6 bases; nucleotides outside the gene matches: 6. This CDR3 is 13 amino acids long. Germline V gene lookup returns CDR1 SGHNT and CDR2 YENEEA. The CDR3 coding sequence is TGTGCCAGCCGAGACAGGGAAGATGAAAAACTGTTTTTT. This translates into CASRDREDEKLFF.